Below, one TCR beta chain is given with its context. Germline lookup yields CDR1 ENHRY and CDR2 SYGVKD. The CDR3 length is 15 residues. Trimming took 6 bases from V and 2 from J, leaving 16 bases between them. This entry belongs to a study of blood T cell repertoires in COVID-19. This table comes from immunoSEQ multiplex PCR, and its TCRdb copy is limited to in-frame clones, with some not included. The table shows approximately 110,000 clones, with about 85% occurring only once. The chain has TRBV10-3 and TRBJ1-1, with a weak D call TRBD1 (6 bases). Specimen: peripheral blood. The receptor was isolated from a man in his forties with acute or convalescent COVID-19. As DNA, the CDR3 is TGTGCCATCAGCAGGGGCTCGGACCTCAACACTGAAGCTTTCTTT. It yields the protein CAISRGSDLNTEAFF.